This T cell receptor beta chain was captured by sequencing in a study of radiotherapy plus CTLA-4 blockade in lung cancer. Study background: 15% to 20% of enrolled patients responded objectively, and approximately 34% had disease control.

Some clones are missing from TCRdb's copy, which holds only in-frame ones; the method was immunoSEQ multiplex PCR. The table shows roughly 80,000 clones, with about 79% occurring only once. Chemo-refractory metastatic non-small-cell lung cancer patients were treated with focal radiation plus CTLA-4 blockade with ipilimumab. A word on this clone: The antigen remains unidentified.

Study results and caveats: In blood, TCR clones derived from the tumor expanded after radiotherapy plus ipilimumab.

The CDR3 consists of 12 residues. Germline V lookup: CDR1 SEHNR, CDR2 FQNEAQ (reference sequence). V shed 8 bases and J shed 5 bases, with 10 bases lying between them. Material: peripheral blood, obtained from a patient treated with radiotherapy plus ipilimumab. The origin of this receptor is a human donor with non-small cell lung cancer who had a partial response to radiotherapy plus ipilimumab. Some clones in this sample may be carry-over from other donors' samples. This sequence joins TRBV7-9 and TRBJ2-1; maybe TRBD2 (5 bases). The CDR3 reads CASLRLHNEQFF. CDR3 nucleotides: TGTGCCAGCCTCCGACTACACAATGAGCAGTTCTTC.